What follows are 17 T cell receptor beta chains derived from one specimen sequenced in a study of shared clonotypes between healthy human individuals. The repertoire was sequenced with immunoSEQ multiplex PCR; TCRdb's copy has only in-frame clones and lacks some. The sample carries some 2.3 million clones, over 90% recorded once. Material for sequencing was naive CD4+ T cells from PBMCs. Subset of the sample: CD45RA+ positively selected. The receptor set was obtained from a man between 18 and 35 years old in good health. Some clones in this sample may be carry-over from other donors' samples.

The chain is built from TRBV29-1 and TRBJ2-5; 7 nucleotides match TRBD2. The CDR3 totals 12 residues. Germline V gives CDR1 SQVTM, CDR2 ANQGSEA. J gave up 2 bases and V 7 bases, and 4 bases lay outside the gene matches. This CDR3 is CSAWEGQETQYF. The CDR3 nucleotides are TGCAGCGCCTGGGAGGGGCAAGAGACCCAGTACTTC.

The chain has TRBV7-3 and TRBJ2-1; a weak D match, TRBD2 (6 bases). The CDR3 extends over 15 amino acids. Germline values: CDR1 SGHTA, CDR2 FQGTGA. The V and J ends lost 5 bases and 9 bases respectively, with 20 bases between them. The CDR3 reads CASSPDGRPFGEQFF. Here the CDR3 DNA reads TGTGCCAGCAGCCCAGATGGGAGGCCCTTTGGTGAGCAGTTCTTC.

The J gene is TRBJ1-1, the V gene TRBV5-4; D gene uncertain. CDR1 is SGHNT, CDR2 YYREEE, per germline (reference sequence). With 4 bases removed from V and 3 bases from J, the gap between germline ends came to 7 bases. The CDR3 contains 12 residues. The CDR3 DNA reads as TGTGCCAGCAGCCTCGGTTACACTGAAGCTTTCTTT. Encoded protein: CASSLGYTEAFF.

J is TRBJ1-2 and V is TRBV27; the match to TRBD1 covers 8 bases. This CDR3 comprises 13 residues. Trimming at V came to 4 bases and at J to 9 bases, leaving 7 bases not matched to a gene. The germline gives CDR1 MNHEY, CDR2 SMNVEV (reference sequence). The CDR3 nucleotides are TGTGCCAGCAGTTCGACAGGGGTTTCGAGCTACACCTTC. Translating it yields CASSSTGVSSYTF.

A note on this clone: Within the sample, other DNA sequences also encode this same CDR3. J is TRBJ1-1 and V is TRBV5-1, with D unresolved. The germline V gene has CDR1 SGHRS and CDR2 YFSETQ. The CDR3 is 14 amino acids. V dropped 1 base and J dropped 0 bases, with 7 bases sitting between them. The CDR3 protein is CASSLRQMNTEAFF. CDR3 DNA sequence: TGCGCCAGCAGCTTGAGGCAGATGAACACTGAAGCTTTCTTT.

This chain links TRBV29-1 with TRBJ2-2, with 8 bases matching TRBD1. CDR3 length: 16 amino acids. Germline V gene data show CDR1 as SQVTM and CDR2 as ANQGSEA. J gave up 5 bases and V 3 bases, and 11 bases lay outside the gene matches. The CDR3 DNA is TGCAGCGTTGATGGGCGAGACAGGGGAGGAACCGGGGAGCTGTTTTTT. It is translated as CSVDGRDRGGTGELFF.

J is TRBJ1-1 and V is TRBV9; unclear D gene. The CDR3 spans 12 residues. V gave up 1 base and J gave up 8 bases, with 9 bases separating them. Germline V gene sequence: CDR1 SGDLS, CDR2 YYNGEE. CDR3 nucleotide sequence: TGTGCCAGCAGCGTAAATCGGGGAGAAGCTTTCTTT. It encodes CASSVNRGEAFF.

Points on this clone: This CDR3 is also generated by other DNA sequences in the sample. The chain couples TRBV5-1 to TRBJ2-3; the match to TRBD2 covers 12 bases. Germline V gene sequence: CDR1 SGHRS, CDR2 YFSETQ. There are 16 residues in the CDR3. V lost 5 bases, J lost 0 bases, and 4 bases stayed unmatched. Here the CDR3 DNA reads TGCGCCAGCAGTTGGGGGACTAGCGGGAGCACAGATACGCAGTATTTT. This gives the protein CASSWGTSGSTDTQYF.

This sequence joins TRBV28 and TRBJ1-2; perhaps TRBD1 as D (6 bases). Looked up from germline, CDR1 is MDHEN and CDR2 is SYDVKM. The V gene lost 4 bases and the J gene lost 5 bases, with 23 bases spanning the gap. The CDR3 spans 17 residues. Here the CDR3 DNA reads TGTGCCAGCAGTTACCTACGGTCGGGGACAACCCCGTATGGCTACACCTTC. Translated: CASSYLRSGTTPYGYTF.

This chain uses TRBV2 with TRBJ1-5; 9 bases align to TRBD1. The CDR3 is 14 residues long. Germline V gives CDR1 SNHLY, CDR2 FYNNEI. J lost 7 bases, V lost 4 bases, and 5 bases had no gene match. The CDR3 loop reads CASSVDRGSQPQHF. The CDR3 DNA reads TGTGCCAGCAGTGTAGACAGGGGGAGCCAGCCCCAGCATTTT.

The CDR3 is CASLGQGGRNTEAFF. The CDR3 DNA follows: TGTGCCAGTTTAGGCCAGGGGGGCAGGAACACTGAAGCTTTCTTT. The J gene is TRBJ1-1, the V gene TRBV11-3, with 7 bases that match TRBD1. The V and J ends lost 9 bases and 1 base, in that order; junction bases with no gene match: 11. Looked up from germline, CDR1 is SGHNT and CDR2 is YENEEA. This CDR3 has 15 residues.

The chain joins TRBV2 to TRBJ1-2; 7 bases agree with TRBD1. V trimming: 6 bases; J trimming: 4 bases; junction bases outside the gene matches: 8. The CDR3 consists of 14 residues. Germline CDR1 reads SNHLY; CDR2 reads FYNNEI. CDR3 amino acids: CASSRSGTAYGYTF. DNA of the CDR3: TGTGCCAGCAGCAGATCCGGGACAGCCTATGGCTACACCTTC.

The rearrangement joins TRBV9 to TRBJ2-7; possibly TRBD1 for D (5 bases). Germline V gene data show CDR1 as SGDLS and CDR2 as YYNGEE. The V end lost 0 bases, the J end lost 2 bases, and 18 bases lay between the germline ends. This CDR3 has 17 residues. The CDR3 DNA reads as TGTGCCAGCAGCGTAGGGGGCGCAGGAGTTCGCACCTACGAGCAGTACTTC. It codes for CASSVGGAGVRTYEQYF. The entire variable domain, with the rest obtained from reference TRBV9 and TRBJ2-7, is as follows: DSGVTQTPKHLITATGQRVTLRCSPRSGDLSVYWYQQSLDQGLQFLIQYYNGEERAKGNILERFSAQQFPDLHSELNLSSLELGDSALYFCASSVGGAGVRTYEQYFGPGTRLTVT.

This clone was seen a handful of times. The chain uses TRBV28 and TRBJ1-1; D is ambiguous. This CDR3 spans 11 amino acids. Trimming removed 7 bases from V and 5 bases from J, with 8 bases in between. Per the germline V gene, CDR1 is MDHEN and CDR2 is SYDVKM. The CDR3 loop reads CASTSGTEAFF. The CDR3 DNA sequence: TGTGCCAGCACATCGGGGACTGAAGCTTTCTTT.

This chain joins TRBV29-1 and TRBJ2-3; the D gene is possibly TRBD2 (5 bases). The CDR3 is 14 amino acids. Germline V lookup: CDR1 SQVTM, CDR2 ANQGSEA. Deletions cut 7 bases from V and 1 base from J, with 15 bases between. The DNA of the CDR3 is TGCAGCGCCCCCACCCGGGGAGGCACAGATACGCAGTATTTT. As protein: CSAPTRGGTDTQYF.

V gene TRBV5-6 combines with J gene TRBJ2-3; possibly TRBD2 for D (6 bases). The germline CDR1 and CDR2 sequences are SGHDT and YYEEEE. The ends were cut back, 0 bases at V and 0 bases at J, with 14 bases in the middle. This CDR3 contains 17 residues. The CDR3 DNA reads TGTGCCAGCAGCTTGGCCCCGGGAGCTTATAGCACAGATACGCAGTATTTT. The encoded protein is CASSLAPGAYSTDTQYF.

The CDR3 sequence is CASSQASRPGSEQYF. DNA of the CDR3: TGCGCCAGCAGCCAAGCCTCTCGGCCGGGGAGCGAGCAGTACTTC. V is TRBV4-1 and J is TRBJ2-7; the D gene is possibly TRBD2 (5 bases). In germline, CDR1 is MGHRA, CDR2 YSYEKL. Trimming removed 1 base at V and 6 bases at J, with 16 bases between. This CDR3 comprises 15 residues.